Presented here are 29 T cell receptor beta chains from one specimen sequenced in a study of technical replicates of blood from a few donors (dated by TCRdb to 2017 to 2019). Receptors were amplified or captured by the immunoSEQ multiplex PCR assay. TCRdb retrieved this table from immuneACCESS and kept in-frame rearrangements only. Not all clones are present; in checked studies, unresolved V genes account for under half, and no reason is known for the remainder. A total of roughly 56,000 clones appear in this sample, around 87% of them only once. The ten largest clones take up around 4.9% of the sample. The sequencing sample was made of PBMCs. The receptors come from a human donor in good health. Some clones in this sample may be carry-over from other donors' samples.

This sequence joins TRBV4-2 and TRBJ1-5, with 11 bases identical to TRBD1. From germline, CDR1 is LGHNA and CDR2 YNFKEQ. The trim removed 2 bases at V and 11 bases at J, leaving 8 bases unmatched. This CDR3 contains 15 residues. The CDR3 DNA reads TGTGCCAGCAGCCAACCGGGACAGGGGGATCGATCCCAGCATTTT. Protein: CASSQPGQGDRSQHF.

This CDR3 reads CASSPRGRGWGQETQYF. The CDR3 coding sequence is TGTGCCAGCAGCCCCAGGGGCCGGGGATGGGGCCAAGAGACCCAGTACTTC. This chain joins TRBV7-2 and TRBJ2-5; TRBD1 is a possible D gene (6 bases). This CDR3 region has 17 residues. The ends were cut back, 5 bases at V and 1 base at J, with 20 bases in the middle. Germline-derived CDR1 and CDR2 are SGHTA and FQGNSA. Drawing the rest from reference TRBV7-2 and TRBJ2-5, the complete variable domain is GAGVSQSPSNKVTEKGKDVELRCDPISGHTALYWYRQSLGQGLEFLIYFQGNSAPDKSGLPSDRFSAERTGGSVSTLTIQRTQQEDSAVYLCASSPRGRGWGQETQYFGPGTRLLVL.

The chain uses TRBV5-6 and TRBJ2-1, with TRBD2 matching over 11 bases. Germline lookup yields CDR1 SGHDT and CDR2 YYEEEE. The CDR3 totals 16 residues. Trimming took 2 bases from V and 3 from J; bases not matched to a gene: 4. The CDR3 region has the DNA TGTGCCAGCAGCTTTCCCGGGACTAGCGGCTACAATGAGCAGTTCTTC. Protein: CASSFPGTSGYNEQFF.

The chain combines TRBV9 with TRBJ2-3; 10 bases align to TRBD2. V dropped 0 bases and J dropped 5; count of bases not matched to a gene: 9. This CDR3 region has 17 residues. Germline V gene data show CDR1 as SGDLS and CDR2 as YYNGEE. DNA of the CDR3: TGTGCCAGCAGCGTAGGAGGGAGCGGGGGGGCCGGAGATACGCAGTATTTT. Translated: CASSVGGSGGAGDTQYF.

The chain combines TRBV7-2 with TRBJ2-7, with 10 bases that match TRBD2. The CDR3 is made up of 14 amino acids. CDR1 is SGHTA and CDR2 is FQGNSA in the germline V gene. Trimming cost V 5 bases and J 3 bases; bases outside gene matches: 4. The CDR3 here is CASSPSGGDYEQYF. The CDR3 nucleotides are TGTGCCAGCAGCCCGAGCGGGGGGGACTACGAGCAGTACTTC.

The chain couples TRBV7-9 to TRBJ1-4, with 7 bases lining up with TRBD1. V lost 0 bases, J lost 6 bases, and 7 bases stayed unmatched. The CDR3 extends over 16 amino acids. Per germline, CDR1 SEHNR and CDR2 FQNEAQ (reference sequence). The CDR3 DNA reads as TGTGCCAGCAGCTTAGCCAATAGACAGGGCCATGAAAAACTGTTTTTT. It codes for CASSLANRQGHEKLFF.

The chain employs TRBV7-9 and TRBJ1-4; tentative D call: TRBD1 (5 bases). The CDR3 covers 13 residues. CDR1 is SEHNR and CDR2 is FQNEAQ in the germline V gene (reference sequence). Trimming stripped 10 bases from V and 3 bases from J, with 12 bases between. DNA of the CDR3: TGTGCCATAAAGGGGATACCTAATGAAAAACTGTTTTTT. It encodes CAIKGIPNEKLFF.

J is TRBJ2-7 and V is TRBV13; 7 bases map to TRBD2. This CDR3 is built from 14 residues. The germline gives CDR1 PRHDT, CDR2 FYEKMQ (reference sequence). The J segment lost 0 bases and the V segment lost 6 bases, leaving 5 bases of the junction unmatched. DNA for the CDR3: TGTGCCAGCAGGAGGGGAGGGCTCTCCTACGAGCAGTACTTC. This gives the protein CASRRGGLSYEQYF.

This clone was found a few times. CDR3 sequence reads: CASSITGNTEAFF. CDR3 DNA: TGCGCCAGCAGCATAACAGGGAACACTGAAGCTTTCTTT. J is TRBJ1-1 and V is TRBV5-1; tentatively, D is TRBD1 (5 bases). The germline V and J ends were trimmed by 4 bases and 1 base, with 8 bases remaining between them. Germline V gives CDR1 SGHRS, CDR2 YFSETQ. This CDR3 region has 13 residues.

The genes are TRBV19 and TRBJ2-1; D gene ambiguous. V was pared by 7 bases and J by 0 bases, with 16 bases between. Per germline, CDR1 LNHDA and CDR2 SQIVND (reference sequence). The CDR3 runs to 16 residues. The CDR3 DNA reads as TGTGCCAGTACCCCGTCCCTCTACAGCTCCTACAATGAGCAGTTCTTC. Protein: CASTPSLYSSYNEQFF.

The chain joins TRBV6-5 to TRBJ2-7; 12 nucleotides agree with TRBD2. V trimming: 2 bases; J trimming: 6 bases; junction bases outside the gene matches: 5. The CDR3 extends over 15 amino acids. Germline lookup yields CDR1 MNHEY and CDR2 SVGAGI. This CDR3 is CASSYVGLAGSEQYF. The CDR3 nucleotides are TGTGCCAGCAGTTACGTCGGACTAGCGGGATCCGAGCAGTACTTC.

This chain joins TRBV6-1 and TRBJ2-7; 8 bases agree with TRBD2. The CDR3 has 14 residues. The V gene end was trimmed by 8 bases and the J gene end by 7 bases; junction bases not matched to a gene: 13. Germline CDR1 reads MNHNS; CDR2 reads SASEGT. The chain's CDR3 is CASLKGLEFGEQYF. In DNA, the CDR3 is TGTGCCAGCCTTAAGGGACTAGAGTTCGGGGAGCAGTACTTC.

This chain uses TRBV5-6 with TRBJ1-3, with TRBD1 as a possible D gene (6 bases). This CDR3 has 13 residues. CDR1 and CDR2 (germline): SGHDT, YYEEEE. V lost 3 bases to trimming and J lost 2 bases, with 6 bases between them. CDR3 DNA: TGTGCCAGCAGCTGGACAGCTGGAAACACCATATATTTT. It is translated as CASSWTAGNTIYF.

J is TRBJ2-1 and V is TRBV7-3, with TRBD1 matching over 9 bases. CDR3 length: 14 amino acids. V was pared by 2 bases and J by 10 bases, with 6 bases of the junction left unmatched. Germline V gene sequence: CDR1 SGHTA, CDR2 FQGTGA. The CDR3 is CASSLADRGDEQFF. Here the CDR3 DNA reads TGTGCCAGCAGCTTAGCCGACAGGGGGGACGAGCAGTTCTTC.

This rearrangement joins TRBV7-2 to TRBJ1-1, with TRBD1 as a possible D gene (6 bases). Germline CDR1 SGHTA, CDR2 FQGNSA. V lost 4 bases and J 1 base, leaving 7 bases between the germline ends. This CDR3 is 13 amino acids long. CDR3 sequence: CASSWGQNTEAFF. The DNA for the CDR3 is TGTGCCAGCAGCTGGGGACAGAACACTGAAGCTTTCTTT.

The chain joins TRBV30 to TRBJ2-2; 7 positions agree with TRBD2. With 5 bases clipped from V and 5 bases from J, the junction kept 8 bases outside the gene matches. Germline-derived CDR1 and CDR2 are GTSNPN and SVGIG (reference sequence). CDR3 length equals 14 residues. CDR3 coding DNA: TGTGCCTGGGGCGGGGAGGGCAGGACCGGGGAGCTGTTTTTT. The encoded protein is CAWGGEGRTGELFF.

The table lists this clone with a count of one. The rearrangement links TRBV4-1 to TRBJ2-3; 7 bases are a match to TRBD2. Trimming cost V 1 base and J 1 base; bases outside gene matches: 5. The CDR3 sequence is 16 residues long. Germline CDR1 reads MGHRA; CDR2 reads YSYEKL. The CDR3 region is CASSQVGGSRTDTQYF. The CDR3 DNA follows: TGCGCCAGCAGCCAAGTGGGCGGGAGCCGCACAGATACGCAGTATTTT.

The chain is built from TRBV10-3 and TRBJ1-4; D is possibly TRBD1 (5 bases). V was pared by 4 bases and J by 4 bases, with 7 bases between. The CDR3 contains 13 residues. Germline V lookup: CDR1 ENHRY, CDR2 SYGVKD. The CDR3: CAISGGVNEKLFF. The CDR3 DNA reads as TGTGCCATCAGTGGGGGGGTTAATGAAAAACTGTTTTTT.

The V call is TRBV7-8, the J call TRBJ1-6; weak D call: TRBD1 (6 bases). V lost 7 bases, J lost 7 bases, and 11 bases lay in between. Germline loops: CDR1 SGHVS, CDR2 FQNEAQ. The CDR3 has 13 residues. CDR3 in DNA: TGTGCCAGCAACGGACAGTCAAATTCACCCCTCCACTTT. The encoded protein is CASNGQSNSPLHF.

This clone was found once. The CDR3 region has the DNA TGTGCCAGCAGTCCGGGACAGGGGGCAAAGACAGATACGCAGTATTTT. Translating gives CASSPGQGAKTDTQYF. The chain combines TRBV6-4 with TRBJ2-3; 12 nucleotides agree with TRBD1. V dropped 5 bases and J dropped 3; count of bases not matched to a gene: 6. This CDR3 is built from 16 residues. Per the germline V gene, CDR1 is MRHNA and CDR2 is SNTAGT.

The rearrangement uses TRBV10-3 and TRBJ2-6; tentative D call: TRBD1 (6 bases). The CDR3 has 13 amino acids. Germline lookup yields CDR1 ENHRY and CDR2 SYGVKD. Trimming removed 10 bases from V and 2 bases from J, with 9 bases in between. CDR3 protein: CATQGPGANVLTF. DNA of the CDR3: TGTGCCACCCAGGGGCCTGGGGCCAACGTCCTGACTTTC.

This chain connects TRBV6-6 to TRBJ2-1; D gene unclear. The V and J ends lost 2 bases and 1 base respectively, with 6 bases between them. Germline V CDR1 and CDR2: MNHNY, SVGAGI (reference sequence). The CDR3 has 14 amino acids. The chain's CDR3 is CASSYLGSYNEQFF. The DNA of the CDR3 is TGTGCCAGCAGTTACCTCGGGTCCTACAATGAGCAGTTCTTC.

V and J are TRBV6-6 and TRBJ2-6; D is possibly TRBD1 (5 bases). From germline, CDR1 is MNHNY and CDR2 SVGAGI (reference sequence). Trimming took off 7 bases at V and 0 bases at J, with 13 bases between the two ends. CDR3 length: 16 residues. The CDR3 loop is CASKDRVRSGANVLTF. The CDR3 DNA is TGTGCCAGCAAAGACAGAGTACGCTCTGGGGCCAACGTCCTGACTTTC.

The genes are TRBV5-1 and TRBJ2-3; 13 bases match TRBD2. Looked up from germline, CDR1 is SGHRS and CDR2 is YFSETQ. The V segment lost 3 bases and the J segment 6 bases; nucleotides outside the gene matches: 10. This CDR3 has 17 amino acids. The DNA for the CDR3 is TGCGCCAGCAGCTCCACACTAGCGGGGGGGCCATGGGATACGCAGTATTTT. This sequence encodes CASSSTLAGGPWDTQYF.

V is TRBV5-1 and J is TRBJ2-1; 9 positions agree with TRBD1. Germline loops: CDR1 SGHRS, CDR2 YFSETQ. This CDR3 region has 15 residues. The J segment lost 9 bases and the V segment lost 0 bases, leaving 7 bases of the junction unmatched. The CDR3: CASSLADRGEGEQFF. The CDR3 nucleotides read TGCGCCAGCAGCTTGGCTGACAGGGGGGAGGGTGAGCAGTTCTTC.

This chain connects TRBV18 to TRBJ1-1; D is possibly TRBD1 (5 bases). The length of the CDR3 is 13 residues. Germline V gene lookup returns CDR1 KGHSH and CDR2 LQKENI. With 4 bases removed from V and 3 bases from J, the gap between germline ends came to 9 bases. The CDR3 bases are TGTGCCAGCTCACAGGGGAGGGACACTGAAGCTTTCTTT. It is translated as CASSQGRDTEAFF.

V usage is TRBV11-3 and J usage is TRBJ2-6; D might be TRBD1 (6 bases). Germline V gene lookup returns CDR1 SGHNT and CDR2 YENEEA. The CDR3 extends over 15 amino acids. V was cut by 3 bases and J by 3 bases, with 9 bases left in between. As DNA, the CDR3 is TGTGCCAGCAGCTTTACAGGGCATGGGGCCAACGTCCTGACTTTC. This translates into CASSFTGHGANVLTF.

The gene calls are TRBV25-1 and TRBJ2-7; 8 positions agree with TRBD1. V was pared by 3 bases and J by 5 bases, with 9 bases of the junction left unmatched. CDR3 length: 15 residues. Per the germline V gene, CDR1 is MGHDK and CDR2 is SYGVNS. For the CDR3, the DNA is TGTGCCAGCAGTGACCCGGCAGGGGGCAAGGACGAGCAGTACTTC. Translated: CASSDPAGGKDEQYF.

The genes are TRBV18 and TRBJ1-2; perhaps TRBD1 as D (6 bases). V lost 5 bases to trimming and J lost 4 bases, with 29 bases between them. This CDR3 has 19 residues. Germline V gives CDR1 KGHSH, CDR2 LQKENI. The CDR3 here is CASSSNNRRSRGSFYGYTF. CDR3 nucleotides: TGTGCCAGCTCATCCAATAACAGGCGATCCAGGGGCTCCTTCTATGGCTACACCTTC.